This entry concerns a single TCR beta chain. Trimming left V 9 bases short and J 7 bases short, with 9 bases between. This CDR3 contains 10 residues. Germline V lookup: CDR1 LNHDA, CDR2 SQIVND (reference sequence). The data belong to a study of blood T cell repertoires in COVID-19. Study-level background: Acute and convalescent COVID-19 specimens originated in the United States, Italy and Spain.

TCRdb's table, derived via immunoSEQ multiplex PCR, lists solely in-frame clones and lacks some. Among about 180,000 clones listed, 80% to 90% were seen once. The chain carries TRBV19 and TRBJ1-2; D is possibly TRBD1 (5 bases). The sequence came from a woman aged 45-65 years with acute or convalescent COVID-19. Sequenced input: peripheral blood. The DNA for the CDR3 is TGTGCCAGCAGGGAGGGTGGCTACACCTTC. It translates to CASREGGYTF.